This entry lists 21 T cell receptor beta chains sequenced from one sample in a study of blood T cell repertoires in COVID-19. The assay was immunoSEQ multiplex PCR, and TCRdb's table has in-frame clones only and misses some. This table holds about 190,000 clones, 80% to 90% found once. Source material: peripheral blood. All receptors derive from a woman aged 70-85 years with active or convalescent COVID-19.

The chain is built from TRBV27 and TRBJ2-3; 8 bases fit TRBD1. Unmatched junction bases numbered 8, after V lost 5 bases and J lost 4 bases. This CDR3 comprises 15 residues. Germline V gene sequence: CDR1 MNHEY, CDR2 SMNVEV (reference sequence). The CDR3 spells CASSRSRGPPDTQYF. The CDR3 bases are TGTGCCAGCAGTCGCTCCAGGGGGCCCCCAGATACGCAGTATTTT.

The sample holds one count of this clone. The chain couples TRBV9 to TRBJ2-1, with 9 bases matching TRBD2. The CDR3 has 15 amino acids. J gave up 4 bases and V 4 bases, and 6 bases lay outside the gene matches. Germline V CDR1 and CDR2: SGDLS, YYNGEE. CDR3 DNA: TGTGCCAGCAGCCTGGCTAGCGGGAATTACAATGAGCAGTTCTTC. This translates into CASSLASGNYNEQFF.

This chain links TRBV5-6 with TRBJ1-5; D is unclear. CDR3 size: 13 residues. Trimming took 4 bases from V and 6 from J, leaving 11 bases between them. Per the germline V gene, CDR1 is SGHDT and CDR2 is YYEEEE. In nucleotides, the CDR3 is TGTGCCAGCAGCGGCGGGCTGGGTCAGCCCCAGCATTTT. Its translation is CASSGGLGQPQHF. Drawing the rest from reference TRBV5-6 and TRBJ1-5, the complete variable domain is DAGVTQSPTHLIKTRGQQVTLRCSPKSGHDTVSWYQQALGQGPQFIFQYYEEEERQRGNFPDRFSGHQFPNYSSELNVNALLLGDSALYLCASSGGLGQPQHFGDGTRLSIL.

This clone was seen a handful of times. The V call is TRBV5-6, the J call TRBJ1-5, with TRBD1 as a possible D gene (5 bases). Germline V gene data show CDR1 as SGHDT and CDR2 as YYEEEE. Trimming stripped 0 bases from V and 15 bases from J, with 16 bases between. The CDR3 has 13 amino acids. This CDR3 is CASSLAGDSSLHF. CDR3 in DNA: TGTGCCAGCAGCTTGGCTGGTGACAGCTCCCTGCATTTT.

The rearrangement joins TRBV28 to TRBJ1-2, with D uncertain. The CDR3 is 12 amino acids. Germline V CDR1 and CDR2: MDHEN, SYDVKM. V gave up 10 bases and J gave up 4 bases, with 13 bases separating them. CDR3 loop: CATGLVAYGYTF. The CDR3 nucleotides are TGTGCCACCGGGTTGGTAGCCTATGGCTACACCTTC.

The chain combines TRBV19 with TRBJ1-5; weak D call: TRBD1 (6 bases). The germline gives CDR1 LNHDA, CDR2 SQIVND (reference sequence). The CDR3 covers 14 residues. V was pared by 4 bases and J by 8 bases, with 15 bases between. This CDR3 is CASSTQVRGEPQHF. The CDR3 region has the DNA TGTGCCAGTAGTACTCAAGTCAGGGGTGAGCCCCAGCATTTT.

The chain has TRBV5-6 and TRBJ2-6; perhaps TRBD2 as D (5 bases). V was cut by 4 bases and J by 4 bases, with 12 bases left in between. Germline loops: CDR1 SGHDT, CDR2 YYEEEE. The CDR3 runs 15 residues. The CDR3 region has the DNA TGTGCCAGCAGCAAGAGGGTAGCCGGGGCCAACGTCCTGACTTTC. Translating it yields CASSKRVAGANVLTF.

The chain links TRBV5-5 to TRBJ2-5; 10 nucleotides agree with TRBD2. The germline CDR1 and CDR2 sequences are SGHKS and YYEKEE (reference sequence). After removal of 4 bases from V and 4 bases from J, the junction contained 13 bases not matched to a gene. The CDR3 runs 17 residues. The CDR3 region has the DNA TGTGCCAGCAGCCTGAACCGAGCGGGAGGGCCGGGAGAGACCCAGTACTTC. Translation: CASSLNRAGGPGETQYF.

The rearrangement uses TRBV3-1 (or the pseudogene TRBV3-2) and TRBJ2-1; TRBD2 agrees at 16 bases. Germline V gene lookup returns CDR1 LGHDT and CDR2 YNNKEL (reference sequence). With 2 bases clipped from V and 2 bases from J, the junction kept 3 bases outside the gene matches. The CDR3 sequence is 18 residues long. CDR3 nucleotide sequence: TGTGCCAGCAGCCAATACGGGACTAGCGGGAGGGCCTACAATGAGCAGTTCTTC. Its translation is CASSQYGTSGRAYNEQFF.

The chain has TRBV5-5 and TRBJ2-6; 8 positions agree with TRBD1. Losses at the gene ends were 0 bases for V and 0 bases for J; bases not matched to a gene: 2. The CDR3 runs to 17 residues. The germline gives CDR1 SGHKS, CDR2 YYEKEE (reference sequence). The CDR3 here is CASSLAGTGSGANVLTF. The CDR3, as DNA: TGTGCCAGCAGCTTGGCCGGGACAGGCTCTGGGGCCAACGTCCTGACTTTC.

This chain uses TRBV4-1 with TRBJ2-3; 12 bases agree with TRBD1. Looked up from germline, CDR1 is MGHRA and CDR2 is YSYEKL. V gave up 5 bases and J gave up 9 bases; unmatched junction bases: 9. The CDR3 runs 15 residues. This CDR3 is CASSGYRDRGQTQYF. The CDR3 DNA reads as TGCGCCAGCAGCGGGTACCGGGACAGGGGGCAGACGCAGTATTTT.

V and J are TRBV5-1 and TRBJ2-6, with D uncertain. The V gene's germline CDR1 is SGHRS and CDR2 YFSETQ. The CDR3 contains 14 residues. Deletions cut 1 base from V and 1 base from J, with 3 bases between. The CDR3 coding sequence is TGCGCCAGCAGCTTGCGTTCTGGGGCCAACGTCCTGACTTTC. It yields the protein CASSLRSGANVLTF.

The CDR3 DNA reads as TGTGCCAGCAGTTTTAGCGGGAGCTACAATGAGCAGTTCTTC. It encodes CASSFSGSYNEQFF. J is TRBJ2-1 and V is TRBV27, with 9 positions matching TRBD2. The junction had 0 bases not matched to a gene; V was cut back by 3 bases and J by 3 bases. Germline V gene lookup returns CDR1 MNHEY and CDR2 SMNVEV (reference sequence). This CDR3 has 14 amino acids.

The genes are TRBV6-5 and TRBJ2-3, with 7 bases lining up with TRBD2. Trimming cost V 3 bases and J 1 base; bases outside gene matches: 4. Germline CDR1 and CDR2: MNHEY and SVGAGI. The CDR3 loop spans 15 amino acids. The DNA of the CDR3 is TGTGCCAGCAGTTATGGGCTAGCGGGCACAGATACGCAGTATTTT. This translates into CASSYGLAGTDTQYF.

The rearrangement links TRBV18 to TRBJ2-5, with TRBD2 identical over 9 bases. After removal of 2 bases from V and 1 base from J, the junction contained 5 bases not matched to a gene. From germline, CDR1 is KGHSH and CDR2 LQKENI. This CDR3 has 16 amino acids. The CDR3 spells CASSPISGRSQETQYF. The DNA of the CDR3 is TGTGCCAGCTCACCAATAAGCGGGAGGTCCCAAGAGACCCAGTACTTC.

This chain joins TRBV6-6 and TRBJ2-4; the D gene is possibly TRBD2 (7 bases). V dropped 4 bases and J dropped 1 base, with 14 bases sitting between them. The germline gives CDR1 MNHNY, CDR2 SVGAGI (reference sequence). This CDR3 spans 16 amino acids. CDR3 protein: CASSSPGGSAKNIQYF. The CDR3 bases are TGTGCCAGCAGTTCCCCGGGGGGCTCGGCCAAAAACATTCAGTACTTC.

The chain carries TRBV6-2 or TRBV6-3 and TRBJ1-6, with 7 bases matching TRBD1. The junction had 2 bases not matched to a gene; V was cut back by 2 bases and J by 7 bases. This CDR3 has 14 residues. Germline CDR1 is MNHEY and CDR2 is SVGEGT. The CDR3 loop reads CASSYGTANSPLHF. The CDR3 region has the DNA TGTGCCAGCAGTTACGGGACAGCCAATTCACCCCTCCACTTT.

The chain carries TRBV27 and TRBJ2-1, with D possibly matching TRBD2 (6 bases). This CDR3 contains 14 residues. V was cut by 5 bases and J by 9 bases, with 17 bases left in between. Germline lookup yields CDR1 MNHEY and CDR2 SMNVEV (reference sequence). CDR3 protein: CASSLRLGLGEQFF. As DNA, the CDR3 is TGTGCCAGCAGTCTTCGACTAGGATTGGGTGAGCAGTTCTTC.

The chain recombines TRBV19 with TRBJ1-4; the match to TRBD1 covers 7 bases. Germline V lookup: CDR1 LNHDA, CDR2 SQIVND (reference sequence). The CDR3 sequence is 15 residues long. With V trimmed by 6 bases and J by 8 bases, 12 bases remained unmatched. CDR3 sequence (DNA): TGTGCCAGTAGCCCAACCGGGACAGCTCGAGAAAAACTGTTTTTT. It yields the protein CASSPTGTAREKLFF.

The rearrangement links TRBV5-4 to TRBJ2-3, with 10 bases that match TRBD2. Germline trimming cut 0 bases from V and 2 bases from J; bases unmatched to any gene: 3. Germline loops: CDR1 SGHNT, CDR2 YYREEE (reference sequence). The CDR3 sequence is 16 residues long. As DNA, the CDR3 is TGTGCCAGCAGCTTGGAGACTAGCGGGTTCACAGATACGCAGTATTTT. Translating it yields CASSLETSGFTDTQYF. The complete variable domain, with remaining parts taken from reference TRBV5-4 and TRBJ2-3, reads ETGVTQSPTHLIKTRGQQVTLRCSSQSGHNTVSWYQQALGQGPQFIFQYYREEENGRGNFPPRFSGLQFPNYSSELNVNALELDDSALYLCASSLETSGFTDTQYFGPGTRLTVL.

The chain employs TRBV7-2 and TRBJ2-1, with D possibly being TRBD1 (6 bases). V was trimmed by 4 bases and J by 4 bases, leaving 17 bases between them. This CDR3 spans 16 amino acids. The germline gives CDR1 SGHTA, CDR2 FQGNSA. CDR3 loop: CASSSTGFEPYNEQFF. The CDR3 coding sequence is TGTGCCAGCAGCTCTACAGGGTTCGAGCCTTACAATGAGCAGTTCTTC.